This T cell receptor (beta chain) stems from a study of T cell responses to AZD1222 COVID-19 vaccine. Notes on the study in general: Most donors were white British, females outnumbered males, and clonal diversity was possibly underestimated.

Clones were read by immunoSEQ multiplex PCR, and TCRdb kept only the in-frame ones, dropping some. In the table there are approximately 150,000 clones, 90% to 95% of which are singletons. As concerns this clone: The antigen remains unidentified.

The origin of this receptor is an adult in good health. The sequences come from peripheral blood, collected on day 0 of AZD1222 vaccination.

The CDR3 spells CASSSGQFTTANEQFF. The DNA for the CDR3 is TGTGCCAGCAGCTCCGGACAGTTTACGACCGCCAATGAGCAGTTCTTC. The chain is built from TRBV7-9 and TRBJ2-1; weak D call: TRBD1 (6 bases). The CDR3 spans 16 residues. Trimming removed 4 bases at V and 6 bases at J, with 19 bases between. Looked up from germline, CDR1 is SEHNR and CDR2 is FQNEAQ (reference sequence).